These T cell receptor beta chains were read from a single sample in a study of beta chain features in type 1 diabetes. Only in-frame clones appear in the TCRdb table, and some are missing; sequencing was by immunoSEQ multiplex PCR. This sample yields tens of thousands of clones, of which approximately 59% are seen a single time; around 2.2% belongs to the top ten. The sequenced material came from Tregs from blood. The receptors derive from a woman aged 18-30 years in good health. Both conserved end residues are part of each CDR3. Each record gives: D gene, clone size, V gene, J gene, CDR3 protein, CDR3 DNA. D genes are given only for firm matches. Clone sizes are given selectively: once, few, many, or a class where the clone is expanded.

d_call: TRBD1
clone_size: -
v_call: TRBV2
j_call: TRBJ1-2
cdr3_aa: CASTEEGGAGGYTF
cdr3_nt: TGTGCCAGCACCGAAGAAGGGGGCGCTGGGGGCTACACCTTC

d_call: TRBD1
clone_size: -
v_call: TRBV5-5
j_call: TRBJ1-5
cdr3_aa: CASSSQGSTGPQHF
cdr3_nt: TGTGCCAGCAGCTCACAGGGGTCGACGGGGCCCCAGCATTTT

d_call: -
clone_size: few
v_call: TRBV6-1
j_call: TRBJ2-2
cdr3_aa: CASRGQTTGELFF
cdr3_nt: TGTGCCAGCAGGGGACAAACCACCGGGGAGCTGTTTTTT

d_call: -
clone_size: few
v_call: TRBV5-5
j_call: TRBJ1-1
cdr3_aa: CASSLRSAGVGNTEAFF
cdr3_nt: TGTGCCAGCAGCTTGCGCTCGGCAGGGGTTGGGAACACTGAAGCTTTCTTT

d_call: -
clone_size: -
v_call: TRBV6-6
j_call: TRBJ1-1
cdr3_aa: CASSVTYTEAFF
cdr3_nt: TGTGCCAGCAGTGTAACTTACACTGAAGCTTTCTTT

d_call: -
clone_size: -
v_call: TRBV25-1
j_call: TRBJ2-2
cdr3_aa: CASTFTGNTGELFF
cdr3_nt: TGTGCCAGCACCTTTACAGGGAACACCGGGGAGCTGTTTTTT

d_call: -
clone_size: few
v_call: TRBV10-3
j_call: TRBJ1-1
cdr3_aa: CAISGFLNTEAFF
cdr3_nt: TGTGCCATCAGTGGTTTCTTGAACACTGAAGCTTTCTTT

d_call: TRBD2
clone_size: -
v_call: TRBV5-1
j_call: TRBJ2-1
cdr3_aa: CATKTSGRAYEQFF
cdr3_nt: TGCGCCACGAAAACTAGCGGGAGGGCTTATGAGCAGTTCTTC

d_call: TRBD1
clone_size: -
v_call: TRBV6-5
j_call: TRBJ1-3
cdr3_aa: CASKLDRGYGNTIYF
cdr3_nt: TGTGCCAGCAAACTGGACAGGGGGTACGGAAACACCATATATTTT

d_call: TRBD2
clone_size: -
v_call: TRBV11-2
j_call: TRBJ2-4
cdr3_aa: CASSPGRVANIQYF
cdr3_nt: TGTGCCAGCAGCCCGGGGAGGGTTGCAAACATTCAGTACTTC

d_call: TRBD2
clone_size: few
v_call: TRBV11-2
j_call: TRBJ2-7
cdr3_aa: CASSSGLAREQYF
cdr3_nt: TGTGCCAGCAGCTCTGGACTAGCCCGCGAGCAGTACTTC

d_call: TRBD1
clone_size: -
v_call: TRBV10-2
j_call: TRBJ1-1
cdr3_aa: CASSEGTGGTEAFF
cdr3_nt: TGCGCCAGCAGTGAGGGGACAGGGGGAACTGAAGCTTTCTTT

d_call: TRBD1
clone_size: -
v_call: TRBV5-5
j_call: TRBJ1-1
cdr3_aa: CASSSGTGNTEAFF
cdr3_nt: TGTGCCAGCAGCTCCGGGACAGGGAACACTGAAGCTTTCTTT

d_call: TRBD2
clone_size: -
v_call: TRBV4-1
j_call: TRBJ2-3
cdr3_aa: CASSQDPASGRMVRSTDTQYF
cdr3_nt: TGCGCCAGCAGCCAAGATCCGGCTAGCGGGAGGATGGTTCGTAGCACAGATACGCAGTATTTT

d_call: -
clone_size: -
v_call: TRBV27
j_call: TRBJ1-5
cdr3_aa: CASSLSRVQPQHF
cdr3_nt: TGTGCCAGCAGTTTAAGCAGGGTCCAGCCCCAGCATTTT

d_call: TRBD2
clone_size: -
v_call: TRBV2
j_call: TRBJ2-3
cdr3_aa: CASSPRLRGGFTDTQYF
cdr3_nt: TGTGCCAGCAGTCCCCGTCTGCGGGGGGGCTTTACAGATACGCAGTATTTT

d_call: -
clone_size: -
v_call: TRBV2
j_call: TRBJ2-7
cdr3_aa: CASTRAFYEQYF
cdr3_nt: TGTGCCAGCACGCGGGCATTCTACGAGCAGTACTTC

d_call: -
clone_size: -
v_call: TRBV5-1
j_call: TRBJ1-1
cdr3_aa: CASSLVQALVTEAFF
cdr3_nt: TGCGCCAGCAGCTTGGTACAGGCCTTGGTCACTGAAGCTTTCTTT

d_call: -
clone_size: -
v_call: TRBV30
j_call: TRBJ1-6
cdr3_aa: CAWSVGGVDSPLHF
cdr3_nt: TGTGCCTGGAGTGTAGGAGGGGTGGATTCACCCCTCCACTTT

d_call: TRBD2
clone_size: -
v_call: TRBV7-9
j_call: TRBJ2-5
cdr3_aa: CASSRIAGAGETQYF
cdr3_nt: TGTGCCAGCAGCCGAATAGCGGGGGCGGGGGAGACCCAGTACTTC

d_call: TRBD1
clone_size: -
v_call: TRBV4-2
j_call: TRBJ1-1
cdr3_aa: CASSQDQGANTEAFF
cdr3_nt: TGTGCCAGCAGCCAAGACCAGGGGGCGAACACTGAAGCTTTCTTT

d_call: -
clone_size: -
v_call: TRBV6-1
j_call: TRBJ1-1
cdr3_aa: CASRHPGTEAFF
cdr3_nt: TGTGCCAGCAGGCACCCAGGAACTGAAGCTTTCTTT

d_call: -
clone_size: few
v_call: TRBV7-9
j_call: TRBJ1-1
cdr3_aa: CASSRWGGTEAFF
cdr3_nt: TGTGCCAGCAGCCGATGGGGGGGCACTGAAGCTTTCTTT

d_call: -
clone_size: once
v_call: TRBV10-3
j_call: TRBJ1-1
cdr3_aa: CAISEFVFRQAMNTEAFF
cdr3_nt: TGTGCCATCAGTGAGTTCGTATTTCGACAGGCCATGAACACTGAAGCTTTCTTT

d_call: -
clone_size: -
v_call: TRBV10-3
j_call: TRBJ1-1
cdr3_aa: CAIKPPLSAAFF
cdr3_nt: TGTGCCATCAAGCCCCCACTAAGCGCGGCTTTCTTT

d_call: -
clone_size: -
v_call: TRBV30
j_call: TRBJ1-2
cdr3_aa: CAWFRGNQANGYTF
cdr3_nt: TGTGCCTGGTTCCGGGGGAACCAGGCCAATGGCTACACCTTC

d_call: -
clone_size: -
v_call: TRBV7-6
j_call: TRBJ2-5
cdr3_aa: CASSPRISGSGETQYF
cdr3_nt: TGTGCCAGCAGCCCCCGAATTTCGGGTAGTGGAGAGACCCAGTACTTC

d_call: -
clone_size: -
v_call: TRBV27
j_call: TRBJ1-2
cdr3_aa: CASSLSAGGGYTF
cdr3_nt: TGTGCCAGCAGTTTATCGGCGGGGGGAGGCTACACCTTC

d_call: TRBD1
clone_size: few
v_call: TRBV29-1
j_call: TRBJ2-3
cdr3_aa: CSVTDRAAVGTQYF
cdr3_nt: TGCAGCGTCACGGACAGGGCCGCCGTTGGTACGCAGTATTTT